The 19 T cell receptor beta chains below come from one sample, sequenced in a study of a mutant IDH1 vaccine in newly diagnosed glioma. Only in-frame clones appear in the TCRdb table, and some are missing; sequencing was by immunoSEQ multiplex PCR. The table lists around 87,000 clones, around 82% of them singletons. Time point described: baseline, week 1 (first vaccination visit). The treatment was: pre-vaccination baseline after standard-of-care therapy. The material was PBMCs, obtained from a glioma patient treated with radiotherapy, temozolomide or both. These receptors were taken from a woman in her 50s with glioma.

For the CDR3, the DNA is TGTGCCAGCAGTCGACAGGGAGGCGAGCAGTACTTC. As protein: CASSRQGGEQYF. The V and J genes are TRBV27 and TRBJ2-7; possibly TRBD1 for D (7 bases). The CDR3 spans 12 residues. Trimming took off 5 bases at V and 6 bases at J, with 11 bases between the two ends. Germline values: CDR1 MNHEY, CDR2 SMNVEV (reference sequence).

CDR3 coding DNA: TGTGCCAGCAGTGACAAGGGGTTGGGCAATCAGCCCCAGCATTTT. It translates to CASSDKGLGNQPQHF. The rearrangement joins TRBV2 to TRBJ1-5, with D tentatively TRBD1 (5 bases). The CDR3 is 15 amino acids. In germline, CDR1 is SNHLY, CDR2 FYNNEI. Trimming cost V 3 bases and J 2 bases, with 11 bases left between them.

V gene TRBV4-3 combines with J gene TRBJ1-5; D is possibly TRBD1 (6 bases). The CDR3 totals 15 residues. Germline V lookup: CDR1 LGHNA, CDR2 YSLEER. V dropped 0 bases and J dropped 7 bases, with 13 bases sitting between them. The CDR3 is CASSQDRQGWQPQHF. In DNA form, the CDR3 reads TGCGCCAGCAGCCAAGACAGGCAGGGGTGGCAGCCCCAGCATTTT.

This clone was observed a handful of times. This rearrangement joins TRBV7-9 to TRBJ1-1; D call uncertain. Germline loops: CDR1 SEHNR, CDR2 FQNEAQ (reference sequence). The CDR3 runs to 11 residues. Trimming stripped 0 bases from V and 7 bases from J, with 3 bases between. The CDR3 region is CASSLALEAFF. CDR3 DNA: TGTGCCAGCAGCTTAGCGCTTGAAGCTTTCTTT.

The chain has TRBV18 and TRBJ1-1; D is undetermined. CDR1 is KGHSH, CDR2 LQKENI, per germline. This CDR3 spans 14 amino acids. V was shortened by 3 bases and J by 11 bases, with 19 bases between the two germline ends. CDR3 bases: TGTGCCAGCTCACCCGCAGGAGGTGATCTTGAGGCTTTCTTT. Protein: CASSPAGGDLEAFF.

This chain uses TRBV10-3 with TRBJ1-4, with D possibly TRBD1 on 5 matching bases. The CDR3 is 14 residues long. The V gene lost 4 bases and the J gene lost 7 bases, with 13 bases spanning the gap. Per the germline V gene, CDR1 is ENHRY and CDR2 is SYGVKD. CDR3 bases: TGTGCCATCAGTGGAGGGGTGGTAGGTGAAAAACTGTTTTTT. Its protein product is CAISGGVVGEKLFF.

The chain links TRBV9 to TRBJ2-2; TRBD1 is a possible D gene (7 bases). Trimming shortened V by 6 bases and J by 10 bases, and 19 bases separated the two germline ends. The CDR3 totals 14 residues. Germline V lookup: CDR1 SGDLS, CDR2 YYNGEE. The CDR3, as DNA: TGTGCCAGCACTCCAGGGGGTGGAGGGGCGGAGCTGTTTTTT. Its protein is CASTPGGGGAELFF.

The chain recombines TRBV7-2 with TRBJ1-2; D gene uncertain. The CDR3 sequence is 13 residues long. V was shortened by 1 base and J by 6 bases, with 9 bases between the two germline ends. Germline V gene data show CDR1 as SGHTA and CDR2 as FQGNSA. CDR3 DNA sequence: TGTGCCAGCAGCTTAGGGGTGGGTAATGGCTACACCTTC. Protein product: CASSLGVGNGYTF.

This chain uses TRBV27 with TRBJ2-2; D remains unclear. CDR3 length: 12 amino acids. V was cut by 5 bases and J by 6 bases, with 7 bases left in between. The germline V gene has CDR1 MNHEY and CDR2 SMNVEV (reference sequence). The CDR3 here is CASSHSAGELFF. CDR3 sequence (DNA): TGTGCCAGCAGTCACAGTGCCGGGGAGCTGTTTTTT.

The CDR3: CASTQWVFDSGANVLTF. The CDR3 nucleotides read TGCGCCAGCACCCAGTGGGTTTTTGACTCTGGGGCCAACGTCCTGACTTTC. The chain combines TRBV5-1 with TRBJ2-6; D is uncertain. Trimming left V 6 bases short and J 0 bases short, with 16 bases between. Germline V CDR1 and CDR2: SGHRS, YFSETQ. There are 17 residues in the CDR3.

The CDR3 DNA sequence: TGCGCCAGCAGCCAAGAAGGACAGGGAGGCTATGAGCAGTTCTTC. Translated: CASSQEGQGGYEQFF. The rearrangement uses TRBV4-3 and TRBJ2-1, with 8 bases aligning to TRBD1. The length of the CDR3 is 15 residues. J gave up 8 bases and V 0 bases, and 6 bases lay outside the gene matches. Germline assignment: CDR1 LGHNA and CDR2 YSLEER.

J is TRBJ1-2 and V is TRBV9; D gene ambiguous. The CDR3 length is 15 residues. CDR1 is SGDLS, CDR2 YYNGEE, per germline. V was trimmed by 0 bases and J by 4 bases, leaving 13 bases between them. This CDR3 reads CASSVEAGAFYGYTF. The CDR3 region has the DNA TGTGCCAGCAGCGTAGAGGCGGGAGCTTTCTATGGCTACACCTTC.

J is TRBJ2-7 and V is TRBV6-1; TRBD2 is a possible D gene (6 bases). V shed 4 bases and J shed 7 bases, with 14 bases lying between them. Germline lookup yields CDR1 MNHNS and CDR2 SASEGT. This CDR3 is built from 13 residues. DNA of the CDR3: TGTGCCAGCAGTGCCGAAGTTGGGGGGGAGCAGTACTTC. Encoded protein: CASSAEVGGEQYF.

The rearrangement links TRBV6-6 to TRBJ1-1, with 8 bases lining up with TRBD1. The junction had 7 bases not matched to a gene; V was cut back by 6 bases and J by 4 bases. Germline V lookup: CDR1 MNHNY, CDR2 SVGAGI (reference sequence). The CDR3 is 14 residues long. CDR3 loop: CASRMTGAGTEAFF. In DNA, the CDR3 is TGTGCCAGCAGGATGACAGGGGCGGGCACTGAAGCTTTCTTT.

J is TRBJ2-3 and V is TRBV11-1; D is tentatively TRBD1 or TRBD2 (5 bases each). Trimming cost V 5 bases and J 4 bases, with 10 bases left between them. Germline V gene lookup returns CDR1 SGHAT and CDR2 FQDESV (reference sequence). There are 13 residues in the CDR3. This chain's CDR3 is CASSPVGADTQYF. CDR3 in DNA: TGTGCCAGCAGCCCCGTGGGGGCAGATACGCAGTATTTT.

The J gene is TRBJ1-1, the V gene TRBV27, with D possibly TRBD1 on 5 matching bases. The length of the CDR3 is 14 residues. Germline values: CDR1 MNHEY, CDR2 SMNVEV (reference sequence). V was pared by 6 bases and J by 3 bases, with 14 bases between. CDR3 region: CASSMAGGYTEAFF. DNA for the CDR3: TGTGCCAGCAGCATGGCGGGGGGGTACACTGAAGCTTTCTTT.

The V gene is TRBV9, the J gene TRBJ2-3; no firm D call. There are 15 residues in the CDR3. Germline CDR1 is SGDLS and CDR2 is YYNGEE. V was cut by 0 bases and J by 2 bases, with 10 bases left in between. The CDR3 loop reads CASSVGAIVTDTQYF. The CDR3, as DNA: TGTGCCAGCAGCGTAGGGGCCATCGTCACAGATACGCAGTATTTT.

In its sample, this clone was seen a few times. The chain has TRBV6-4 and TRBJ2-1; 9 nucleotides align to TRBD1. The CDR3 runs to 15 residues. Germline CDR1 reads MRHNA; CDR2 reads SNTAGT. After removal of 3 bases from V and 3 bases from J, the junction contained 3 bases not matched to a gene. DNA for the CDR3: TGTGCCAGCAGTGAGGGGGACAGGGACTACAATGAGCAGTTCTTC. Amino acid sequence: CASSEGDRDYNEQFF.

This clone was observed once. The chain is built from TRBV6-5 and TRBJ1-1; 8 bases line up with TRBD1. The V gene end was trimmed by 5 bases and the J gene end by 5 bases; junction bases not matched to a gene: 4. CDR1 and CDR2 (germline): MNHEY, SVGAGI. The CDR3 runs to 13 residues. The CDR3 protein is CASSRQGTTEAFF. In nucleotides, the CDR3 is TGTGCCAGCAGTCGACAGGGGACGACTGAAGCTTTCTTT.